Listed here are 7 T cell receptor beta chains from one sample, sequenced in a study of T cells in Graves' hyperthyroidism and ophthalmopathy. Authors of the study amplified TCR beta CDR3 regions from RNA transcripts. The TCR CDR3 was amplified in a first-round RT-PCR using the HTBI primer set. TCRdb independently ran MiXCR on the multiplex PCR reads; one entry per CDR3 protein. The sample lists under 600,000 distinct CDR3 sequences, 16% occurring once. Material: blood. These receptor sequences come from a middle-aged woman with Graves' ophthalmopathy.

This rearrangement joins TRBV30 to TRBJ1-6; D uncertain. The V end was cut by 2 bases, the J end by 10 bases, with 18 bases between. Looked up from germline, CDR1 is GTSNPN and CDR2 is SVGIG (reference sequence). CDR3 size: 15 residues. CDR3 DNA: TGTGCCTGGAGTAGAACCGGGCCAGACCGGTCACCCCTCCACTTT. As protein: CAWSRTGPDRSPLHF.

The V call is TRBV19, the J call TRBJ1-2; D gene unclear. Germline V gene data show CDR1 as LNHDA and CDR2 as SQIVND (reference sequence). Trimming took 9 bases from V and 4 from J, leaving 18 bases between them. The CDR3 is 14 residues long. CDR3 region: CASQKNQDFYGYTF. The CDR3 DNA is TGTGCCAGCCAAAAGAATCAGGACTTCTATGGCTACACCTTC.

This chain uses TRBV4-1 with TRBJ1-1; possible D gene TRBD1, 5 bases. V lost 0 bases to trimming and J lost 5 bases, with 16 bases between them. The V gene's germline CDR1 is MGHRA and CDR2 YSYEKL. This CDR3 comprises 16 residues. Here the CDR3 DNA reads TGCGCCAGCAGCCAAGATCCCGGGGCTATGTGGACTGAAGCTTTCTTT. Protein product: CASSQDPGAMWTEAFF.

With respect to this clonotype: Compared with germline, one end of the junction differs, possibly owing to a read error. The chain couples TRBV6-8 to TRBJ2-5, with TRBD1 matching 7 bases. Per germline, CDR1 MNHGY and CDR2 SAAAGT. The CDR3 sequence is 15 residues long. CDR3 region: CAGSRENRGQETQYF. The DNA for the CDR3 is TGTGCCGGCAGTCGCGAAAACAGGGGACAAGAGACCCAGTACTTC.

This clonotype was recorded many times. The rearrangement links TRBV6-2 or TRBV6-3 to TRBJ2-7; 8 nucleotides line up with TRBD1. The germline V gene encodes CDR1 MNHEY and CDR2 SVGEGT. The CDR3 is made up of 15 amino acids. V lost 2 bases to trimming and J lost 2 bases; unmatched junction nucleotides: 5. CDR3 coding DNA: TGTGCCAGCAGTTACATGGACAGGGTACCCTACGAGCAGTACTTC. Its translation is CASSYMDRVPYEQYF.

This clonotype was detected a few times. This chain links TRBV5-1 with TRBJ2-2, with TRBD2 identical over 10 bases. Germline V gene data show CDR1 as SGHRS and CDR2 as YFSETQ. Trimming removed 2 bases from V and 7 bases from J; junction bases left unmatched: 5. CDR3 length: 15 residues. The chain's CDR3 is CASSLGLAGDGELFF. CDR3 sequence (DNA): TGCGCCAGCAGCTTAGGCCTAGCGGGAGACGGGGAGCTGTTTTTT.

This clonotype was seen repeatedly, ten times or more. The genes are TRBV9 and TRBJ2-3; D not certain. CDR3 length equals 12 residues. Per germline, CDR1 SGDLS and CDR2 YYNGEE. Trimming stripped 2 bases from V and 0 bases from J, with 1 base between. Here the CDR3 reads CASSVSTDTQYF. CDR3 in DNA: TGTGCCAGCAGCGTCAGCACAGATACGCAGTATTTT.